This section outlines one TCR beta chain sequence together with its context. The antigen remains undetermined. An end of the junction does not agree with germline; a read error may underlie this. This entry is derived from a study of tumor and adjacent non-tumor tissue in lung cancer. Germline CDR1 is LGHNA and CDR2 is YSLEER. The CDR3 totals 16 residues. TCRbeta libraries were built with three rounds of nested PCR, modified from ARM-PCR. TCRdb passed the multiplex PCR reads through MiXCR, listing each CDR3 protein once. The data show some 99,000 distinct CDR3 sequences, more than 60% seen once. Overall study findings and caveats: Compared with tumor, normal lung showed significantly lower TCR diversity.

RNA was extracted from bulk tissue without any cell sorting. The sequenced material came from lung tumor tissue. V gene TRBV4-3 combines with J gene TRBJ2-1, with D maybe TRBD1 (5 bases). The sequence was collected from a woman aged 60 to 75 with non-small cell lung cancer. CDR3 loop: CASSQGGHVGYNEQFF. The CDR3 DNA reads as TGCGCCAGCAGCCAAGGTGGACATGTTGGGTACAATGAGCAATTCTTC.